This is a list of T cell receptor beta chains from one sample in a study of blood T cells in healthy people across ages. TCRdb fed the 5' RACE reads into MiXCR, producing one record per CDR3 protein. The sample contains over 700,000 distinct CDR3 sequences, about 25% of which appear only once. This sample was shared with a second study, whose subject was T cells of mothers and their children.

Material: blood. The source of these receptors is a boy aged 5-17 years in good health. CDR3s include the opening cysteine and the closing phenylalanine or tryptophan. The D gene is left open where the match is weak. Size values are once, few and many counts, or a class for expanded clones, and some rows have none.

TRBJ1-4 | TRBV18 | few | - | 14 | TGTGCCAGCTCACCAGGCTCCCGGGGGGAAAAACGGTTTTTT | CASSPGSRGEKRFF
TRBJ2-3 | TRBV12-3/TRBV12-4 | once | - | 16 | TGTGCCAGCAGTTTACGGCCAGGGGCTAGCACAGATGCGCAGTATTTT | CASSLRPGASTDAQYF
TRBJ2-1 | TRBV7-9 | - | - | 12 | TGTGCCAACAGCCTCCGACAGCCCGAGCAGTTCTTC | CANSLRQPEQFF
TRBJ1-1 | TRBV29-1 | - | - | 13 | TGCAGCGTTGAAGACGCGGTAGGGATTGAAGCTTTCTTT | CSVEDAVGIEAFF
TRBJ2-5 | TRBV7-2 | few | - | 15 | TGTGCCAGCAGCGTATGGCAACGGACGGAAGAGACCCAGTACTTC | CASSVWQRTEETQYF
TRBJ2-7 | TRBV29-1 | - | - | 12 | TGCAGCGTTTTATGGGTCGACTACGAGCAGTACTTC | CSVLWVDYEQYF
TRBJ1-4 | TRBV5-1 | few | - | 13 | TGCGCCAGCAGCTTGCCTGGGGAAGAAAAACTGTTTTTT | CASSLPGEEKLFF
TRBJ2-7 | TRBV10-3 | few | TRBD1 | 13 | TGTGCCATCAGTGAAACGACAGGGGCCGAGCAGTACTTC | CAISETTGAEQYF
TRBJ2-1 | TRBV20-1 | once | - | 12 | TGCAGTGCCCCCAGTCGGCCAGTTGAGCAGTTCTTC | CSAPSRPVEQFF
TRBJ1-6 | TRBV3-1 | few | TRBD1 | 15 | TGTGCCAGCAGCTGGGGACAGGCGGTAGGGTCACCCCTCCACTTT | CASSWGQAVGSPLHF
TRBJ2-6 | TRBV7-2 | few | - | 16 | TGTGCCAGCAGCTTCAGGGTTCCTGCTGGGGCCAACGTCCTGACTTTC | CASSFRVPAGANVLTF
TRBJ1-1 | TRBV6-5 | few | - | 13 | TGTGCCAGCCAATGGAGACAGACCACTGAAGCTTTCTTT | CASQWRQTTEAFF
TRBJ2-3 | TRBV3-1 | - | - | 14 | TGTGCCAGCAGCCCTCCCGTGAGCACAGATACGCAGTATTTT | CASSPPVSTDTQYF
TRBJ1-1 | TRBV29-1 | - | - | 11 | TGCAGCGTTTTGGGGGGCAGCGAAGCTTTCTTT | CSVLGGSEAFF
TRBJ2-7 | TRBV27 | few | - | 15 | TGTGCCAGCAGTCCCGGGACGAGGAGCTCCTACGAGCAGTACTTC | CASSPGTRSSYEQYF
TRBJ2-5 | TRBV20-1 | few | TRBD2 | 15 | TGCAGTGCTCCTCCTTCCGGGACTAGGGGGGAGACCCAGTACTTC | CSAPPSGTRGETQYF
TRBJ2-1 | TRBV7-3 | few | TRBD2 | 14 | TGTGCCAGCAGCCCCGGACTAGCGTCAGATGAGCAGTTCTTC | CASSPGLASDEQFF
TRBJ2-1 | TRBV12-3/TRBV12-4 | few | - | 16 | TGTGCCAGCAGTTTTTCGGCTACGGTTTCCTACAATGAGCAGTTCTTC | CASSFSATVSYNEQFF
TRBJ2-3 | TRBV7-9 | few | - | 15 | TGTGCCAGCAGGACTCCGGGAGACCCCACAGATACGCAGTATTTT | CASRTPGDPTDTQYF
TRBJ2-1 | TRBV9 | - | TRBD2 | 16 | TGTGCCAGCACCCTTGGGGGGGGGAGCTCCTACAATGAGCAGTTCTTC | CASTLGGGSSYNEQFF
TRBJ2-1 | TRBV7-7 | - | - | 15 | TGTGCTAGCAGCCCCGAGGGGGGGGCTGGCAATGAGCAGTTCTTC | CASSPEGGAGNEQFF
TRBJ1-5 | TRBV12-3/TRBV12-4 | few | - | 13 | TGTGCCAGCAGTTTCGGGGAGGCTCAGCCCCAGCATTTT | CASSFGEAQPQHF
TRBJ2-5 | TRBV7-2 | - | - | 14 | TGTGCCAGCAGCTTTTACGGGCTACAAGAGACCCAGTACTTC | CASSFYGLQETQYF
TRBJ2-1 | TRBV3-1 | few | TRBD2 | 15 | TGTGCCAGCAGCCAATCCAGCGGGGGTGACAATGAGCAGTTCTTC | CASSQSSGGDNEQFF
TRBJ1-4 | TRBV20-1 | few | - | 16 | TGCAGTGCTAGGGGGCAGGACGGGAGCAATAATGAAAAACTGTTTTTT | CSARGQDGSNNEKLFF
TRBJ2-1 | TRBV20-1 | few | TRBD2 | 16 | TGCAGTGCTAGAGAACTAGCGGGAGTTGAGTTTGATGAGCAGTTCTTC | CSARELAGVEFDEQFF
TRBJ2-3 | TRBV5-5 | - | TRBD1 | 15 | TGTGCCAGCAGCTTGGACAGGGGCAGTGCAGATACGCAGTATTTT | CASSLDRGSADTQYF
TRBJ2-2 | TRBV20-1 | - | - | 16 | TGCAGTGCTAGAGATGTGGCGACTGCGAACACCGGGGAGCTGTTTTTT | CSARDVATANTGELFF
TRBJ2-5 | TRBV6-2/TRBV6-3 | - | TRBD1 | 16 | TGTGCCAGCAGCCGCCCGGGACAGGGACCCTACAATGAGCAGTCCTTC | CASSRPGQGPYNEQSF
TRBJ2-1 | TRBV14 | few | - | 13 | TGTGCCAGCAGCTTGCACCGGGACAATGAGCAGTTCTTC | CASSLHRDNEQFF
TRBJ2-1 | TRBV6-5 | - | - | 13 | TGTGCCAGCATTGGGACCACACACAATGAGCAGTTCTTC | CASIGTTHNEQFF
TRBJ2-1 | TRBV2 | few | TRBD1 | 16 | TGTGCCAGCAGTGGCCGACAGGGGGACTCCTACAATGAGCAGTTCTTC | CASSGRQGDSYNEQFF
TRBJ2-5 | TRBV29-1 | - | - | 15 | TGCAGCGTTGAGGGGTTGGGCTTAGGGGAAGAGACCCAGTACTTC | CSVEGLGLGEETQYF
TRBJ2-7 | TRBV28 | - | TRBD2 | 13 | TGTGCCAGCAGTACGGGACTAGGGTACGAGCAGTACTTC | CASSTGLGYEQYF
TRBJ2-7 | TRBV9 | - | - | 15 | TGTGCCAGCAGCGTAGGCCCAGCCAGCTCCTACGAGCAGTACTTC | CASSVGPASSYEQYF
TRBJ2-7 | TRBV7-8 | - | - | 12 | TGTGCCAGCAGCTTAGTCGAGGACGAGCAGTACTTC | CASSLVEDEQYF
TRBJ1-1 | TRBV7-2 | - | - | 14 | TGTGCCAGCAGCTCGGCCAGGGTTGACACTGAAGCTTTCTTT | CASSSARVDTEAFF
TRBJ1-3 | TRBV3-1 | - | - | 17 | TGTGCCAGCAGCCAAGATATCAGGGGTAGACCTGGAAACACCATATATTTT | CASSQDIRGRPGNTIYF
TRBJ2-7 | TRBV6-5 | many | TRBD1 | 12 | TGTGCCAGCAGTACACAGGGGGGCGAGCAGTACTTC | CASSTQGGEQYF
TRBJ1-3 | TRBV11-2 | few | - | 15 | TGTGCCAGCAGCTTATATTATGGCTCTGGAAACACCATATATTTT | CASSLYYGSGNTIYF
TRBJ2-5 | TRBV4-2 | few | TRBD1 | 14 | TGTGCCAGCAGCCAAGACCAGGGGGCCGTGACCCAGTACTTC | CASSQDQGAVTQYF
TRBJ2-5 | TRBV7-9 | - | TRBD2 | 15 | TGTGCCAGCAGCCCCCCTGGGAGGGACTTGGAGACCCAGTACTTC | CASSPPGRDLETQYF
TRBJ2-1 | TRBV18 | - | TRBD2 | 14 | TGTGCCAGCTCACCTCCGGCGGGGGGCAATGAGCAGTTCTTC | CASSPPAGGNEQFF
TRBJ2-6 | TRBV5-1 | few | - | 15 | TGCGCCAGCAGCTCGGACCGCTCTGGGGCCAACGTCCTGACTTTC | CASSSDRSGANVLTF
TRBJ2-5 | TRBV29-1 | - | - | 13 | TGCAGCGCCTCGACCGGGTCTGGGGAGACCCAGTACTTC | CSASTGSGETQYF
TRBJ2-4 | TRBV12-3/TRBV12-4 | - | TRBD1 | 12 | TGTGCCAGCAGTTCGGGACAGGGTCTTCAGTACTTC | CASSSGQGLQYF
TRBJ2-1 | TRBV10-3 | few | TRBD1 | 14 | TGTGCCATCAGCGACGGGACAGGGAGGAATGAGCAGTTCTTC | CAISDGTGRNEQFF
TRBJ2-7 | TRBV29-1 | - | - | 12 | TGCAGCGTTGAAACGGGGACCTACGAGCAGTACTTC | CSVETGTYEQYF
TRBJ1-2 | TRBV18 | few | TRBD1 | 15 | TGTGCCAGCTCCAATGCCGGGACAGGGGGTTATGGCTACACCTTC | CASSNAGTGGYGYTF
TRBJ1-2 | TRBV7-9 | few | - | 15 | TGTGCCAGCAGCTTACGGATCAACAGTAATTATGGCTACACCTTC | CASSLRINSNYGYTF
TRBJ2-7 | TRBV12-3/TRBV12-4 | few | - | 16 | TGTGCCAGCAGTTTCATGTGGGGGGAAAGCTCCTACGAGCAGTACTTC | CASSFMWGESSYEQYF
TRBJ2-7 | TRBV29-1 | - | - | 12 | TGCAGCGGAGCGGACTTCTCCTACGAGCAGTACTTC | CSGADFSYEQYF
TRBJ2-4 | TRBV15 | - | - | 16 | TGTGCCACCAGCAGCGGGCAGCTTAGGGCCAAAAACATTCAGTACTTC | CATSSGQLRAKNIQYF
TRBJ2-5 | TRBV9 | few | - | 13 | TGTGCCAGCAGCAAAGACGGGCGGGAGACCCAGTACTTC | CASSKDGRETQYF
TRBJ2-7 | TRBV3-1 | - | TRBD2 | 15 | TGTGCCAGCAGCCAAGACCGGGCGGGGGTCTACGAGCAGTACTTC | CASSQDRAGVYEQYF
TRBJ1-1 | TRBV6-2/TRBV6-3 | - | - | 12 | TGTGCCAGCAGTTACTTGTACACTGAAGCTTTCTTT | CASSYLYTEAFF
TRBJ2-5 | TRBV7-2 | - | - | 15 | TGTGCCAGCAGCTTAGCTGTCGGATTCCAAGAGACCCAGTACTTC | CASSLAVGFQETQYF